This passage covers 32 T cell receptor beta chains from one sample sequenced in a study of T cells in Graves' hyperthyroidism and ophthalmopathy. Amplified TCR beta CDR3 regions came from RNA transcripts. First-round RT-PCR targeting the TCR CDR3 was performed with the HTBI primer set. From the multiplex PCR reads, TCRdb called clonotypes with MiXCR, one entry per CDR3 protein. The table has fewer than 800,000 distinct CDR3 sequences, over 15% seen once. Sequenced material: blood. The receptors derive from a young man with Graves' hyperthyroidism.

There are many counts of this clonotype. This chain uses TRBV12-3 or TRBV12-4 with TRBJ2-4; D possibly corresponds to TRBD1 (7 bases). The CDR3 is 15 amino acids. V was shortened by 1 base and J by 3 bases, with 10 bases between the two germline ends. The CDR3 sequence is CASSLVQGGKNIQYF. The CDR3 coding sequence is TGTGCCAGCAGTTTAGTCCAGGGGGGCAAAAACATTCAGTACTTC.

This clonotype came up many times. V usage is TRBV27 and J usage is TRBJ2-1, with 11 nucleotides matching TRBD2. The CDR3 loop spans 18 amino acids. CDR1 is MNHEY, CDR2 SMNVEV, per germline (reference sequence). Germline trimming cut 6 bases from V and 7 bases from J; bases unmatched to any gene: 17. DNA of the CDR3: TGTGCCAGCAGCCCGGGACTAGCGGTTCACTTACGGAGGAATGAGCAGTTCTTC. Residues: CASSPGLAVHLRRNEQFF.

This clonotype was observed a handful of times. The V call is TRBV7-3, the J call TRBJ2-1, with 7 positions matching TRBD2. The V segment lost 2 bases and the J segment 2 bases; nucleotides outside the gene matches: 9. Per germline, CDR1 SGHTA and CDR2 FQGTGA. The CDR3 is made up of 17 amino acids. The CDR3 is CASSLFGGSKAYNEQFF. CDR3 nucleotide sequence: TGTGCCAGCAGCTTATTTGGCGGGAGTAAGGCCTACAATGAGCAGTTCTTC.

J is TRBJ2-3 and V is TRBV6-1, with 7 bases matching TRBD1. Trimming took 5 bases from V and 4 from J; bases not matched to a gene: 9. The germline V gene has CDR1 MNHNS and CDR2 SASEGT. The CDR3 runs to 15 residues. CDR3 residues: CASSRSTGSSDTQYF. For the CDR3, the DNA is TGTGCCAGCAGTCGATCGACAGGGTCGTCAGATACGCAGTATTTT.

This clonotype was recorded many times. The chain links TRBV2 to TRBJ2-3, with D maybe TRBD2 (6 bases). V was pared by 4 bases and J by 0 bases, with 11 bases between. The V gene's germline CDR1 is SNHLY and CDR2 FYNNEI. The CDR3 covers 15 residues. For the CDR3, the DNA is TGTGCCAGCAGTGTTTCCAGCGGGAGCACAGATACGCAGTATTTT. Its translation: CASSVSSGSTDTQYF.

This clonotype was counted only a few times. The chain is built from TRBV7-2 and TRBJ2-7, with D perhaps TRBD2 (6 bases). The V gene lost 4 bases and the J gene lost 1 base, with 11 bases spanning the gap. Germline CDR1 is SGHTA and CDR2 is FQGNSA. The CDR3 runs to 14 residues. The CDR3 DNA reads as TGTGCCAGCAGCTCCATGAGCGGGTCCTACGAGCAGTACTTC. Residues: CASSSMSGSYEQYF.

The chain employs TRBV11-3 and TRBJ2-5, with 7 bases fitting TRBD2. The ends lost 2 bases at V and 5 bases at J; junction bases unmatched: 14. This CDR3 has 17 amino acids. CDR1 is SGHNT and CDR2 is YENEEA in the germline V gene. CDR3 nucleotide sequence: TGTGCCAGCAGCTTATTCTCTAGCGGTACCGCCGGGGAGACCCAGTACTTC. Translation: CASSLFSSGTAGETQYF.

Ten or more counts support this clonotype. V is TRBV6-5 and J is TRBJ1-5; weak D call: TRBD1 (5 bases). CDR3 length: 14 amino acids. Germline lookup yields CDR1 MNHEY and CDR2 SVGAGI. The V and J ends lost 0 bases and 5 bases respectively, with 8 bases between them. The CDR3: CASSYSGGDQPQHF. The CDR3, as DNA: TGTGCCAGCAGTTACTCGGGGGGGGATCAGCCCCAGCATTTT.

This clonotype was observed at least ten times. This rearrangement joins TRBV7-9 to TRBJ2-4, with D perhaps assigned TRBD1 or TRBD2 (5 bases each). The CDR3 runs to 14 residues. Germline V gene lookup returns CDR1 SEHNR and CDR2 FQNEAQ (reference sequence). The V end was cut by 4 bases, the J end by 6 bases, with 13 bases between. CDR3 coding DNA: TGTGCCAGCAGCTCCCGGGACCCGAGAAACATTCAGTACTTC. This encodes CASSSRDPRNIQYF.

Only a few counts were recorded for this clonotype. CDR3 DNA: TGCAGCGTTGGTCGCAGGGCCGACTACAATGAGCAGTTCTTC. Translated: CSVGRRADYNEQFF. The genes are TRBV29-1 and TRBJ2-1; TRBD1 might be the D (5 bases). CDR1 and CDR2 from the germline V gene are SQVTM and ANQGSEA. Trimming cost V 4 bases and J 3 bases, with 13 bases left between them. The CDR3 contains 14 residues.

A word on this clonotype: A much larger clone lies one base from this, so it may be a read error. The V call is TRBV18, the J call TRBJ2-7; D is perhaps TRBD1 or TRBD2 (5 bases each). This CDR3 has 13 residues. Germline V lookup: CDR1 KGHSH, CDR2 LQKENI. The CDR3 loop is CASPPGQHYEQYF. In DNA form, the CDR3 reads TGTGCCAGCCCACCGGGGCAGCACTACGAGCAGTACTTC.

The chain employs TRBV20-1 and TRBJ2-1; D possibly uses TRBD1 or TRBD2 (5 bases each). The CDR3 is 14 amino acids. V was pared by 6 bases and J by 3 bases, with 15 bases between. The germline CDR1 and CDR2 sequences are DFQATT and SNEGSKA (reference sequence). CDR3: CSAEGSIDYNEQFF. CDR3 DNA: TGCAGTGCAGAGGGGTCGATAGACTACAATGAGCAGTTCTTC.

This clonotype turned up a few times. V and J are TRBV27 and TRBJ2-1; 8 nucleotides align to TRBD2. Losses at the gene ends were 5 bases for V and 9 bases for J; bases not matched to a gene: 9. The germline V gene encodes CDR1 MNHEY and CDR2 SMNVEV (reference sequence). The CDR3 consists of 14 residues. The CDR3, as DNA: TGTGCCAGCAGTCAGGGACTAGGTGAGGGTGAGCAGTTCTTC. Its translation: CASSQGLGEGEQFF.

This clonotype was recorded at least ten times. This chain joins TRBV20-1 and TRBJ2-7; 8 positions match TRBD2. Per germline, CDR1 DFQATT and CDR2 SNEGSKA (reference sequence). Germline trimming cut 5 bases from V and 0 bases from J; bases unmatched to any gene: 6. This CDR3 is 14 amino acids long. This chain's CDR3 is CSAPLAGSSYEQYF. The CDR3 nucleotides read TGCAGTGCTCCCCTAGCGGGCAGCTCCTACGAGCAGTACTTC.

This clonotype was counted at least ten times. The chain carries TRBV11-3 and TRBJ2-1; 10 bases are a match to TRBD2. Germline CDR1 SGHNT, CDR2 YENEEA. CDR3 size: 18 residues. The J segment lost 5 bases and the V segment lost 1 base, leaving 11 bases of the junction unmatched. CDR3 loop: CASSLGGGGTSANNEQFF. CDR3 DNA sequence: TGTGCCAGCAGCTTAGGGGGTGGGGGGACTAGCGCAAACAATGAGCAGTTCTTC.

The sample holds a few counts of this clonotype. This rearrangement joins TRBV2 to TRBJ1-5; 9 bases map to TRBD1. V was clipped by 4 bases and J by 5 bases; unmatched bases: 3. The CDR3 is made up of 14 amino acids. Germline loops: CDR1 SNHLY, CDR2 FYNNEI. DNA for the CDR3: TGTGCCAGCAGTGGGGGGACAGGGCATCAGCCCCAGCATTTT. As protein: CASSGGTGHQPQHF.

This clonotype was counted ten times or more. This chain links TRBV30 with TRBJ2-1; 8 bases are a match to TRBD1. Trimming cost V 4 bases and J 9 bases; bases outside gene matches: 11. CDR3 size: 14 residues. The V gene's germline CDR1 is GTSNPN and CDR2 SVGIG (reference sequence). The CDR3 sequence is CAWMRWTGFGEQFF. CDR3 sequence (DNA): TGTGCCTGGATGCGATGGACAGGGTTTGGTGAGCAGTTCTTC.

Here the CDR3 DNA reads TGTGCCAGCAGCTTATGGGGACAAGGGCAAGAGACCCAGTACTTC. Its translation is CASSLWGQGQETQYF. This chain uses TRBV7-2 with TRBJ2-5, with D perhaps matching TRBD1 (6 bases). The ends were cut back, 2 bases at V and 2 bases at J, with 12 bases in the middle. This CDR3 is 15 amino acids long. Germline assignment: CDR1 SGHTA and CDR2 FQGNSA.

The V call is TRBV7-9, the J call TRBJ2-1, with a tentative D call TRBD1 (5 bases). The CDR3 has 16 amino acids. V was cut by 2 bases and J by 6 bases, with 17 bases left in between. Germline CDR1 is SEHNR and CDR2 is FQNEAQ (reference sequence). The CDR3, as DNA: TGTGCCAGCAGCTTAAGGGGCGGCGGCATTTCCAATGAGCAGTTCTTC. Its translation is CASSLRGGGISNEQFF.

In its sample, this clonotype was seen a few times. Written as DNA, the CDR3 is TGTGCCAGCAGTTACTCCGTTGGGAGCGGGAAAAATGAGCAGTTCTTC. Translation: CASSYSVGSGKNEQFF. The genes are TRBV6-5 and TRBJ2-1; 7 nucleotides line up with TRBD2. The CDR3 sequence is 16 residues long. CDR1 and CDR2 from the germline V gene are MNHEY and SVGAGI. V shed 0 bases, J shed 7 bases, and the junction held 9 bases outside the gene matches.

This clonotype has just a few counts. V usage is TRBV5-1 and J usage is TRBJ2-6; possibly TRBD1 for D (6 bases). Per germline, CDR1 SGHRS and CDR2 YFSETQ. The CDR3 spans 17 residues. Trimming took off 4 bases at V and 0 bases at J, with 14 bases between the two ends. The CDR3 loop is CASSPTGTSSGANVLTF. The CDR3 DNA reads TGCGCCAGCAGCCCCACAGGGACAAGCTCTGGGGCCAACGTCCTGACTTTC.

This clonotype was observed many times. The V gene is TRBV2, the J gene TRBJ1-1; D is uncertain. V shed 7 bases and J shed 4 bases, with 16 bases lying between them. Per the germline V gene, CDR1 is SNHLY and CDR2 is FYNNEI. The CDR3 runs 14 residues. The CDR3 region has the DNA TGTGCCAGCAAAACCGACACGGTTAGCACTGAAGCTTTCTTT. Amino acids: CASKTDTVSTEAFF.

This clonotype was detected ten times or more. V is TRBV12-3 or TRBV12-4 and J is TRBJ2-5; D unclear. Trimming took off 5 bases at V and 2 bases at J, with 15 bases between the two ends. The CDR3 is 15 amino acids. The CDR3 DNA follows: TGTGCCAGCAGTCGCTATTCAGGAAAACAAGAGACCCAGTACTTC. Its protein product is CASSRYSGKQETQYF.

This clonotype was counted ten times or more. The chain links TRBV2 to TRBJ2-5; unclear D gene. Germline-derived CDR1 and CDR2 are SNHLY and FYNNEI. With 2 bases removed from V and 2 bases from J, the gap between germline ends came to 9 bases. The CDR3 is 14 residues long. The CDR3 loop is CASSELIGQETQYF. CDR3 nucleotide sequence: TGTGCCAGCAGTGAATTGATAGGTCAAGAGACCCAGTACTTC.

This clonotype was detected many times. The chain carries TRBV20-1 and TRBJ2-7; 8 bases agree with TRBD1. CDR1 and CDR2 (germline): DFQATT, SNEGSKA (reference sequence). V lost 6 bases, J lost 2 bases, and 9 bases stayed unmatched. This CDR3 contains 14 residues. The CDR3 sequence: CSAPRTGTTYEQYF. The CDR3 coding sequence is TGCAGTGCCCCGAGGACAGGGACGACCTACGAGCAGTACTTC.

Ten or more counts support this clonotype. The rearrangement uses TRBV28 and TRBJ1-6; 7 bases map to TRBD1. Germline V gives CDR1 MDHEN, CDR2 SYDVKM. The CDR3 covers 14 residues. Unmatched junction bases numbered 7, after V lost 5 bases and J lost 9 bases. CDR3 in amino acids: CASSQTGWTSPLHF. CDR3 DNA sequence: TGTGCCAGCAGTCAGACAGGGTGGACTTCACCCCTCCACTTT.

The chain couples TRBV25-1 to TRBJ2-5, with D maybe TRBD1 (5 bases). The germline V gene encodes CDR1 MGHDK and CDR2 SYGVNS. V was cut by 6 bases and J by 7 bases, with 12 bases left in between. The CDR3 consists of 12 residues. CDR3 residues: CASRALRGTQYF. As DNA, the CDR3 is TGTGCCAGCAGGGCTCTTAGGGGGACCCAGTACTTC.

This chain joins TRBV3-1 and TRBJ1-1; D not resolved. In germline, CDR1 is LGHDT, CDR2 YNNKEL (reference sequence). The CDR3 runs 14 residues. Trimming shortened V by 4 bases and J by 4 bases, and 13 bases separated the two germline ends. The CDR3 is CASSPMSYSTEAFF. In DNA form, the CDR3 reads TGTGCCAGCAGCCCCATGTCTTATAGCACTGAAGCTTTCTTT. The entire variable domain, with the rest obtained from reference TRBV3-1 and TRBJ1-1, is as follows: DTAVSQTPKYLVTQMGNDKSIKCEQNLGHDTMYWYKQDSKKFLKIMFSYNNKELIINETVPNRFSPKSPDKAHLNLHINSLELGDSAVYFCASSPMSYSTEAFFGQGTRLTVV.

This clonotype was recorded many times. This chain connects TRBV18 to TRBJ2-5; D unresolved. CDR1 is KGHSH, CDR2 LQKENI, per germline. The CDR3 is 14 residues long. V dropped 4 bases and J dropped 4 bases, with 13 bases sitting between them. The CDR3 reads CASSLTQGSETQYF. CDR3 bases: TGTGCCAGCTCACTCACGCAAGGGTCAGAGACCCAGTACTTC.

This clonotype was recorded a few times. This chain links TRBV24-1 with TRBJ2-4; TRBD1 matches at 9 bases. After removal of 2 bases from V and 0 bases from J, the junction contained 4 bases not matched to a gene. This CDR3 has 17 residues. The V gene's germline CDR1 is KGHDR and CDR2 SFDVKD. The CDR3 nucleotides are TGTGCCACCAGTGATTCGGGACAGGGAGAAGCCAAAAACATTCAGTACTTC. Translation: CATSDSGQGEAKNIQYF.

Many counts were recorded for this clonotype. The V gene is TRBV7-9, the J gene TRBJ2-1; D is unresolved. The germline V gene encodes CDR1 SEHNR and CDR2 FQNEAQ (reference sequence). V lost 3 bases, J lost 5 bases, and 11 bases lay in between. There are 14 residues in the CDR3. In DNA form, the CDR3 reads TGTGCCAGCAGCTTTCGGAGCAACAACAATGAGCAGTTCTTC. Encoded protein: CASSFRSNNNEQFF.

This clonotype was detected many times. V and J are TRBV28 and TRBJ2-7; 7 bases map to TRBD2. The CDR3 sequence is 14 residues long. Looked up from germline, CDR1 is MDHEN and CDR2 is SYDVKM. Germline trimming cut 6 bases from V and 4 bases from J; bases unmatched to any gene: 9. CDR3 DNA sequence: TGTGCCAGCAGCTGGACTAGGCCGAGGTACGAGCAGTACTTC. Residues: CASSWTRPRYEQYF. The variable domain in full, with the rest retrieved from reference TRBV28 and TRBJ2-7, is DVKVTQSSRYLVKRTGEKVFLECVQDMDHENMFWYRQDPGLGLRLIYFSYDVKMKEKGDIPEGYSVSREKKERFSLILESASTNQTSMYLCASSWTRPRYEQYFGPGTRLTVT.